This T cell receptor beta chain was obtained from a study of blood T cell repertoires in COVID-19. Study context: Spain, Italy and the United States supplied samples that represented acute and convalescent COVID-19.

Original methodology: Estimates of nucleated cell counts were drawn from the amplification of reference gene primers. The table came from immunoSEQ multiplex PCR; TCRdb's copy has only in-frame clones and leaves some out. The V and J calls and clone size were taken over from that table, and D and trimming were inferred from the DNA. The sample carries 200,000 to 250,000 clones, around 83% recorded once. The CDR3 is made up of 14 amino acids. CDR1 and CDR2 (germline): SGHVS, FQNEAQ. V gave up 5 bases and J gave up 2 bases; unmatched junction bases: 6. The count of this clone is one. The sequence was obtained from a woman between 18 and 30 years old with acute or convalescent COVID-19. The sequenced sample was peripheral blood. The rearrangement uses TRBV7-8 and TRBJ2-7, with 7 bases matching TRBD2. CDR3 coding DNA: TGTGCCAGCAGCCCGGGGGGTAGCGCCTACGAGCAGTACTTC. Encoded protein: CASSPGGSAYEQYF.